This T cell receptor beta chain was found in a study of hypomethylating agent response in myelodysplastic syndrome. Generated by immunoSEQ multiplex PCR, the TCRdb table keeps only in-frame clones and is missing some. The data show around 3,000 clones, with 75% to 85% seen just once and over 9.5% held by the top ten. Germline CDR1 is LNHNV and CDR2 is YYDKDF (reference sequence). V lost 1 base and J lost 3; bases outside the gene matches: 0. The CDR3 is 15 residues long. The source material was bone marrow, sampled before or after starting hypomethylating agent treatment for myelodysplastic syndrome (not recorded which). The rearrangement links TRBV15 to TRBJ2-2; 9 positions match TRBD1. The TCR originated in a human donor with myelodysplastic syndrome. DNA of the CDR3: TGTGCCACCAGCAGAGGGACAGGGGACACCGGGGAGCTGTTTTTT. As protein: CATSRGTGDTGELFF.